This T cell receptor (beta chain) originates from a study of cytomegalovirus exposure and HLA in healthy donors. Overall study findings and caveats: A later analysis reportedly found fewer N-insertions in an Asian-associated ancestry cluster than the roughly 680-donor mean.

Amplification used 60 Vbeta primers and 13 Jbeta primers. Method: immunoSEQ multiplex PCR; TCRdb's copy keeps in-frame clones and lacks some. The sample records some 160,000 clones, roughly 67% being singletons. Germline V lookup: CDR1 MNHEY, CDR2 SVGAGI. This CDR3 contains 14 residues. After removal of 5 bases from V and 7 bases from J, the junction contained 10 bases not matched to a gene. Remarks on this clone: Its target is unknown.

The receptor was derived from a woman aged 18 to 35 in good health and CMV-seropositive. The V gene is TRBV6-5, the J gene TRBJ2-7, with 8 bases lining up with TRBD1. The sequenced sample consisted of PBMCs. The CDR3 spells CASSRTGKLGEQYF. The CDR3 bases are TGTGCCAGCAGTCGGACAGGGAAATTGGGTGAGCAGTACTTC.